Below are 19 T cell receptor beta chains sequenced from a single sample in a study of spatial heterogeneity in lung cancer. The study's findings and limits: Mutation counts in tumors were tracked by counts of expanded intratumoral alpha and beta TCRs.

Time point given: sample taken at primary tumor resection. MiXCR, run by TCRdb on the 5' RACE reads, gives a single entry per CDR3 protein. The table records thousands of distinct CDR3 sequences, approximately 54% of them present only once. These receptors have no identified antigens. Sample: lung tumor tissue, taken at surgery. All receptors come from a male donor with early-stage non-small cell lung cancer.

In this sample, this clonotype turned up a few times. The J gene is TRBJ2-3, the V gene TRBV4-3, with D possibly matching TRBD2 (5 bases). V was clipped by 0 bases and J by 4 bases, with 5 bases between them. Germline assignment: CDR1 LGHNA and CDR2 YSLEER. The CDR3 sequence is 13 residues long. The CDR3 is CASSQERADTQYF. The CDR3 DNA is TGCGCCAGCAGCCAAGAGAGGGCAGATACGCAGTATTTT.

In DNA form, the CDR3 reads TGCAGTGCTAGAGTGGCAGGGGCCGGGAGCTATGGCTACACCTTC. Its protein is CSARVAGAGSYGYTF. The chain employs TRBV20-1 and TRBJ1-2, with D maybe TRBD1 (6 bases). Germline CDR1 reads DFQATT; CDR2 reads SNEGSKA (reference sequence). The CDR3 length is 15 residues. Deletions cut 1 base from V and 4 bases from J, with 16 bases between.

The rearrangement links TRBV4-1 to TRBJ2-7; D is unclear. Trimming stripped 3 bases from V and 2 bases from J, with 17 bases between. The CDR3 length is 16 residues. Germline V gives CDR1 MGHRA, CDR2 YSYEKL. Here the CDR3 DNA reads TGCGCCAGCAGCCAGAGTAGGTCTTCCGTAACCTACGAGCAGTACTTC. This codes for CASSQSRSSVTYEQYF.

V usage is TRBV28 and J usage is TRBJ2-7, with 11 bases aligning to TRBD2. Germline CDR1 is MDHEN and CDR2 is SYDVKM. The CDR3 is 13 amino acids. V gave up 5 bases and J gave up 3 bases; unmatched junction bases: 0. The CDR3 sequence: CASSTSGGYEQYF. CDR3 bases: TGTGCCAGCAGTACTAGCGGGGGCTACGAGCAGTACTTC.

This clonotype rates as medium-sized. The chain is built from TRBV27 and TRBJ2-3; D ambiguous. Germline lookup yields CDR1 MNHEY and CDR2 SMNVEV (reference sequence). The V gene lost 2 bases and the J gene lost 0 bases, with 6 bases spanning the gap. CDR3 size: 14 residues. This CDR3 reads CASSLVSSTDTQYF. CDR3 nucleotides: TGTGCCAGCAGTTTAGTCTCAAGCACAGATACGCAGTATTTT.

The rearrangement joins TRBV11-2 to TRBJ1-5; D gene uncertain. With 0 bases removed from V and 3 bases from J, the gap between germline ends came to 9 bases. This CDR3 contains 15 residues. Per the germline V gene, CDR1 is SGHAT and CDR2 is FQNNGV. CDR3 amino acids: CASSLDSGNNQPQHF. DNA of the CDR3: TGTGCCAGCAGCTTAGACTCGGGGAACAATCAGCCCCAGCATTTT.

The chain uses TRBV28 and TRBJ2-3, with TRBD1 matching over 7 bases. J was trimmed by 3 bases and V by 6 bases; bases with no gene match: 15. The CDR3 consists of 17 residues. Germline-derived CDR1 and CDR2 are MDHEN and SYDVKM. For the CDR3, the DNA is TGTGCCAGCAGACCCTCGGACAGGCTTAAGGTTACAGATACGCAGTATTTT. Amino acids: CASRPSDRLKVTDTQYF.

This clonotype is medium-sized by share. This chain uses TRBV28 with TRBJ1-1; 8 bases map to TRBD1. The V gene's germline CDR1 is MDHEN and CDR2 SYDVKM. This CDR3 has 15 residues. The ends lost 5 bases at V and 3 bases at J; junction bases unmatched: 8. DNA for the CDR3: TGTGCCAGCAGTCTTCACGACAGGGGAGACACTGAAGCTTTCTTT. Residues: CASSLHDRGDTEAFF. Full variable domain (rest looked up from reference TRBV28 and TRBJ1-1): DVKVTQSSRYLVKRTGEKVFLECVQDMDHENMFWYRQDPGLGLRLIYFSYDVKMKEKGDIPEGYSVSREKKERFSLILESASTNQTSMYLCASSLHDRGDTEAFFGQGTRLTVV.

The rearrangement links TRBV11-3 to TRBJ2-7; D possibly corresponds to TRBD1 (6 bases). V lost 2 bases to trimming and J lost 6 bases, with 11 bases between them. Germline V gene sequence: CDR1 SGHNT, CDR2 YENEEA. The CDR3 totals 13 residues. The CDR3 sequence: CASSLLTGSEQYF. The CDR3 DNA sequence: TGTGCCAGCAGCTTACTTACAGGGAGCGAGCAGTACTTC.

This clonotype was seen once. This sequence joins TRBV7-9 and TRBJ2-2, with a tentative D call TRBD2 (6 bases). The germline V and J ends were trimmed by 3 bases and 6 bases, with 8 bases remaining between them. CDR3 length: 13 residues. The V gene's germline CDR1 is SEHNR and CDR2 FQNEAQ (reference sequence). The CDR3 is CASSFRLAGELFF. CDR3 bases: TGTGCCAGCAGCTTCCGACTAGCCGGGGAGCTGTTTTTT.

By sample fraction, this clonotype is medium-sized. The rearrangement joins TRBV5-1 to TRBJ2-5; 11 nucleotides align to TRBD2. Germline V gene sequence: CDR1 SGHRS, CDR2 YFSETQ. The CDR3 has 15 amino acids. The V and J ends lost 3 bases and 3 bases, in that order; junction bases with no gene match: 4. The CDR3 DNA sequence: TGCGCCAGCAGCTCGATGGGACTAGCGGAAGAGACCCAGTACTTC. Amino acids: CASSSMGLAEETQYF. Complete variable domain (other parts from reference TRBV5-1 and TRBJ2-5): KAGVTQTPRYLIKTRGQQVTLSCSPISGHRSVSWYQQTPGQGLQFLFEYFSETQRNKGNFPGRFSGRQFSNSRSEMNVSTLELGDSALYLCASSSMGLAEETQYFGPGTRLLVL.

The genes are TRBV28 and TRBJ2-7; D may be TRBD2 (6 bases). The CDR3 runs 16 residues. Germline V lookup: CDR1 MDHEN, CDR2 SYDVKM. The V end lost 4 bases, the J end lost 3 bases, and 19 bases lay between the germline ends. CDR3 in amino acids: CASSSLGGTRIYEQYF. Here the CDR3 DNA reads TGTGCCAGCAGTTCGCTGGGGGGAACCAGGATCTACGAGCAGTACTTC.

The CDR3 bases are TGTGCCAGCAGCTTCCCCGGGGCAGCGGGGAATGAGCAGTTCTTC. It yields the protein CASSFPGAAGNEQFF. V gene TRBV7-9 combines with J gene TRBJ2-1; 7 nucleotides match TRBD2. J lost 7 bases, V lost 3 bases, and 9 bases had no gene match. There are 15 residues in the CDR3. In germline, CDR1 is SEHNR, CDR2 FQNEAQ (reference sequence).

Only a few counts were recorded for this clonotype. The V call is TRBV9, the J call TRBJ2-5; 13 bases match TRBD2. This CDR3 spans 15 amino acids. V was pared by 2 bases and J by 3 bases, with 1 base of the junction left unmatched. Germline V gene data show CDR1 as SGDLS and CDR2 as YYNGEE. CDR3 DNA: TGTGCCAGCAGCGTGGGACTAGCGGGAAAAGAGACCCAGTACTTC. The encoded protein is CASSVGLAGKETQYF.

This clonotype is categorized as medium-sized. The CDR3 DNA reads as TGTGCCAGCAGTTTATTCAGGCGGGAGGGCGGCATTCAGTACTTC. It encodes CASSLFRREGGIQYF. The chain joins TRBV28 to TRBJ2-4; 9 bases match TRBD2. V trimming: 1 base; J trimming: 9 bases; junction bases outside the gene matches: 7. Germline loops: CDR1 MDHEN, CDR2 SYDVKM. CDR3 size: 15 residues. Variable domain in full (rest from reference TRBV28 and TRBJ2-4): DVKVTQSSRYLVKRTGEKVFLECVQDMDHENMFWYRQDPGLGLRLIYFSYDVKMKEKGDIPEGYSVSREKKERFSLILESASTNQTSMYLCASSLFRREGGIQYFGAGTRLSVL.

Relative to its sample, this clonotype is medium-sized (0.01 to 0.1%). The V call is TRBV4-2, the J call TRBJ1-1; TRBD1 aligns across 8 bases. The V and J ends lost 3 bases and 1 base, in that order; junction bases with no gene match: 7. The CDR3 is 16 residues long. CDR1 and CDR2 (germline): LGHNA, YNFKEQ. CDR3 amino acids: CASSHFQGAENTEAFF. The CDR3 DNA follows: TGTGCCAGCAGCCACTTTCAGGGGGCTGAGAACACTGAAGCTTTCTTT.

The V and J genes are TRBV6-5 and TRBJ2-5; no clear D. The CDR3 spans 12 residues. V was clipped by 3 bases and J by 7 bases, with 9 bases between them. Germline CDR1 MNHEY, CDR2 SVGAGI. The CDR3 sequence: CASSYRKGTQYF. As DNA, the CDR3 is TGTGCCAGCAGTTATAGGAAGGGGACCCAGTACTTC.

V usage is TRBV10-2 and J usage is TRBJ1-3; D remains unclear. This CDR3 is built from 13 residues. V lost 6 bases to trimming and J lost 0 bases, with 6 bases between them. CDR1 and CDR2 (germline): WSHSY, SAAADI. In nucleotides, the CDR3 is TGCGCCAGCAGCCTCAGCTCTGGAAACACCATATATTTT. Translating gives CASSLSSGNTIYF.

The rearrangement joins TRBV28 to TRBJ1-5; D is undetermined. Germline CDR1 MDHEN, CDR2 SYDVKM. The V gene lost 1 base and the J gene lost 0 bases, with 19 bases spanning the gap. The CDR3 spans 19 residues. The CDR3 loop is CASSLSGWAKTHSNQPQHF. In nucleotides, the CDR3 is TGTGCCAGCAGTTTATCAGGATGGGCGAAGACCCATAGCAATCAGCCCCAGCATTTT.